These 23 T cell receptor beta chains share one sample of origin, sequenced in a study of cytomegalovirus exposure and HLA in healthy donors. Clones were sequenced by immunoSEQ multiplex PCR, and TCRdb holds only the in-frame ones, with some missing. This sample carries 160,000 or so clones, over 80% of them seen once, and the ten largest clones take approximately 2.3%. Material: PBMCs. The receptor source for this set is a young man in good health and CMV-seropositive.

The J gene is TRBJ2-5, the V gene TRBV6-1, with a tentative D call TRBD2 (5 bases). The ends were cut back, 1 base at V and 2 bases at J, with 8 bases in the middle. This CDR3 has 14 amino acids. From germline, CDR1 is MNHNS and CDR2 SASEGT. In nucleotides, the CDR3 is TGTGCCAGCAGTGAAGAGCCGGGACAAGAGACCCAGTACTTC. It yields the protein CASSEEPGQETQYF.

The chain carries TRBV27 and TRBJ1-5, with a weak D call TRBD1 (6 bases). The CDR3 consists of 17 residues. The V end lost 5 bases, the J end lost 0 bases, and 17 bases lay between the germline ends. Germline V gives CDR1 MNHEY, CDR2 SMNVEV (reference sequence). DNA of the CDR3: TGTGCCAGCAGTCCACGACAGGATTCCTATAGCAATCAGCCCCAGCATTTT. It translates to CASSPRQDSYSNQPQHF.

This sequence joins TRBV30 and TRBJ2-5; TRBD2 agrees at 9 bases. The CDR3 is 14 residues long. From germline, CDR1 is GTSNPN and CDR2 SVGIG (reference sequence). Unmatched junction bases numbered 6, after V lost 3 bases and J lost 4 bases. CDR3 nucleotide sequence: TGTGCCTGGAGGGGCGGGGGGGCCCCAGAGACCCAGTACTTC. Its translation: CAWRGGGAPETQYF.

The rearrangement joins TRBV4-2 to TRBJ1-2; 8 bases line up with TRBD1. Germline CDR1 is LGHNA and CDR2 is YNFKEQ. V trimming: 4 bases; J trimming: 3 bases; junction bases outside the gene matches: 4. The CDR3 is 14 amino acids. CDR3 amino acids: CASSLTGGDYGYTF. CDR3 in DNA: TGTGCCAGCAGCCTCACAGGGGGTGACTATGGCTACACCTTC.

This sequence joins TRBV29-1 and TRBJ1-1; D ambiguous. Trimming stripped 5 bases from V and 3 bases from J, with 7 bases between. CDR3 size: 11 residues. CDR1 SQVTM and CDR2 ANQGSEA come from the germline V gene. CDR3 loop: CSVLLYTEAFF. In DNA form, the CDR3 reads TGCAGCGTTCTGTTATACACTGAAGCTTTCTTT. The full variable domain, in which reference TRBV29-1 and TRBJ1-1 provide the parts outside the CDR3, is SAVISQKPSRDICQRGTSLTIQCQVDSQVTMMFWYRQQPGQSLTLIATANQGSEATYESGFVIDKFPISRPNLTFSTLTVSNMSPEDSSIYLCSVLLYTEAFFGQGTRLTVV.

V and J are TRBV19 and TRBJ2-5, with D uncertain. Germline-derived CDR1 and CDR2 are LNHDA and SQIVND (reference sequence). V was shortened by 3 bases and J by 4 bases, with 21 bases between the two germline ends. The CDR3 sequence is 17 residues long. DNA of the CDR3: TGTGCCAGTAGTATCGCTAGGCCCATCCCTGGTAGAGAGACCCAGTACTTC. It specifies CASSIARPIPGRETQYF.

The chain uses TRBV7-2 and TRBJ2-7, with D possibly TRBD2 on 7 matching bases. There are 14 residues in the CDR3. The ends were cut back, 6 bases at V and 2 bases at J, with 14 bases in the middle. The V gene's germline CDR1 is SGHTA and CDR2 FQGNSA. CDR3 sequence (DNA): TGTGCCAGCAGACCCCGGGGGGCCGCCTACGAGCAGTACTTC. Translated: CASRPRGAAYEQYF.

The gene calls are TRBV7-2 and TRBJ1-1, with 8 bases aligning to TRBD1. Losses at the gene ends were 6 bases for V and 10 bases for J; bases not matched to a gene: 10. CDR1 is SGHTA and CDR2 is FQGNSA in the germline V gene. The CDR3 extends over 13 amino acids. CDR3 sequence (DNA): TGTGCCAGCAGTTATAAGGACAGGGTAGGAGCTTTCTTT. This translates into CASSYKDRVGAFF.

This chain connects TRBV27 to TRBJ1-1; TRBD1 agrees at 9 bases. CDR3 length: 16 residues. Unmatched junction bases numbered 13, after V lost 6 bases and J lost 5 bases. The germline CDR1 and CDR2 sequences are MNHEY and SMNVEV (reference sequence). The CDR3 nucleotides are TGTGCCAGCAGACAATTCCCACAGGGGGCTCGGACTGAAGCTTTCTTT. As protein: CASRQFPQGARTEAFF.

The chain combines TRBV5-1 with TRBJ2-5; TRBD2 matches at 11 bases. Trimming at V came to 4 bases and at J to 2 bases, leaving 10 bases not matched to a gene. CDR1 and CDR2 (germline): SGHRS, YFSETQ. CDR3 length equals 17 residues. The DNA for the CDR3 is TGCGCCAGCAGCGCGGGACTAGCGGTCTCCCCACAAGAGACCCAGTACTTC. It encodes CASSAGLAVSPQETQYF. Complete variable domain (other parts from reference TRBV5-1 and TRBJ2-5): KAGVTQTPRYLIKTRGQQVTLSCSPISGHRSVSWYQQTPGQGLQFLFEYFSETQRNKGNFPGRFSGRQFSNSRSEMNVSTLELGDSALYLCASSAGLAVSPQETQYFGPGTRLLVL.

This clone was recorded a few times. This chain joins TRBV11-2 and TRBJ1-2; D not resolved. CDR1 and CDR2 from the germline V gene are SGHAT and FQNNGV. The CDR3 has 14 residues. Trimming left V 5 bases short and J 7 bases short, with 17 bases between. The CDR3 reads CASSTWEGSSGYTF. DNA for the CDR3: TGTGCCAGCAGCACCTGGGAGGGATCCAGTGGCTACACCTTC.

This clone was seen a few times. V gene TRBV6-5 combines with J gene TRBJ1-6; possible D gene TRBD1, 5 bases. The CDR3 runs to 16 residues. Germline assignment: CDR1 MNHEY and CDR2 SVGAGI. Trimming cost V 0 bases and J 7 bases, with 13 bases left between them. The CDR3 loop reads CASSYSSVGGNSPLHF. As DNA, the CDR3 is TGTGCCAGCAGTTACTCCAGCGTGGGGGGGAATTCACCCCTCCACTTT.

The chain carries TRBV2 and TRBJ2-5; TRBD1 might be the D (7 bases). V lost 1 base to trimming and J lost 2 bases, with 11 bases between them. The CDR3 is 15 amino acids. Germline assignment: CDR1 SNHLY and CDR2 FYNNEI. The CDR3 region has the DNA TGTGCCAGCAGTGAAGGGGGGGACAGACAAGAGACCCAGTACTTC. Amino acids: CASSEGGDRQETQYF.

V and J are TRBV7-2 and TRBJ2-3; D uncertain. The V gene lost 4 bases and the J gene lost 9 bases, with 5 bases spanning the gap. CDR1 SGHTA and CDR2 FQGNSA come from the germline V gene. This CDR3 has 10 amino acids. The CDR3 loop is CASSSGTQYF. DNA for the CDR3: TGTGCCAGCAGCTCAGGAACGCAGTATTTT.

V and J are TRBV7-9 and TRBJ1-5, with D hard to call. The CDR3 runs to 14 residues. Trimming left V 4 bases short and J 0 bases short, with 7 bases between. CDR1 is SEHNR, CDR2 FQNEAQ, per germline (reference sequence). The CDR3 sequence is CASSSLYSNQPQHF. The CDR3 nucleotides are TGTGCCAGCAGCTCCCTATATAGCAATCAGCCCCAGCATTTT.

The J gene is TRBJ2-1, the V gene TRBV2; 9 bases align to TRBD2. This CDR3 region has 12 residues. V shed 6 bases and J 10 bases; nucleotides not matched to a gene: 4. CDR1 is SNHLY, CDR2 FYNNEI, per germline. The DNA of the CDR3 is TGTGCCAGCAGGGCACTAGCGGGCGAGCAGTTCTTC. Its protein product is CASRALAGEQFF.

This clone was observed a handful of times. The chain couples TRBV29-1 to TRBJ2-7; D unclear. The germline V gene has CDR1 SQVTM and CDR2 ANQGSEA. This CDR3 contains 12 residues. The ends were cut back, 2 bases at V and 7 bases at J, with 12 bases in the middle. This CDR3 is CSVERKLGEQYF. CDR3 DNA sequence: TGCAGCGTTGAACGGAAGCTCGGGGAGCAGTACTTC.

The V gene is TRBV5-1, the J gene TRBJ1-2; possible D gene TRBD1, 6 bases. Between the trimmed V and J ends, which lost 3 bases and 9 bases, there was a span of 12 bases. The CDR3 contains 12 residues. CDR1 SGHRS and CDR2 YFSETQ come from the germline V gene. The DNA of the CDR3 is TGCGCCAGCAGCTCAACACGGGACAGCTACACCTTC. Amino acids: CASSSTRDSYTF.

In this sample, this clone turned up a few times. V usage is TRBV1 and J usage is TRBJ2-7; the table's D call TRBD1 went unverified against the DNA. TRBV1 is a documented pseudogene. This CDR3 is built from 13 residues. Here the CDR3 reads CTSSQEAFYEQYF. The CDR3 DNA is TGCACCAGCAGCCAAGAGGCTTTCTACGAGCAGTACTTC.

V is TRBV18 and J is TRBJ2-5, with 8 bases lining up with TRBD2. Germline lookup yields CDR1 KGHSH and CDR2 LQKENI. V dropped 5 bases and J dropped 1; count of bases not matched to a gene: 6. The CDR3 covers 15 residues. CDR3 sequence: CASSGKRGTQETQYF. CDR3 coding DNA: TGTGCCAGCTCAGGGAAGCGGGGGACCCAAGAGACCCAGTACTTC.

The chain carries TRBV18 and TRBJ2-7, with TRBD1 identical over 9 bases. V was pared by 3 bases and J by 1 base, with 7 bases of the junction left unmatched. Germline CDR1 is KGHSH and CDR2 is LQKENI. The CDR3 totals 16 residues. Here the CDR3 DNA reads TGTGCCAGCTCACCTATGGGACAGGGCAGTTCCTACGAGCAGTACTTC. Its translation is CASSPMGQGSSYEQYF.

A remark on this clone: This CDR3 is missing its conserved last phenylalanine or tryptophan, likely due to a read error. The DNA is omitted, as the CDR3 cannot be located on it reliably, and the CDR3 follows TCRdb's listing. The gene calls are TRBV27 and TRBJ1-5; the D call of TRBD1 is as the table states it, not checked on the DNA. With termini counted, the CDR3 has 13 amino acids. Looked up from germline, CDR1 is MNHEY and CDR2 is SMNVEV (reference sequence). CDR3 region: CASSKIHRDKPFY.

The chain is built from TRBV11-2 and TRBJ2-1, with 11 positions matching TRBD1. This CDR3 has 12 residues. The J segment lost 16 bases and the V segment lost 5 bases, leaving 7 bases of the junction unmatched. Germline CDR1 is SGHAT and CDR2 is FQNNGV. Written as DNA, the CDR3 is TGTGCCAGCAGCCCTATCCGGACAGGGGGCTTCTTC. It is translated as CASSPIRTGGFF. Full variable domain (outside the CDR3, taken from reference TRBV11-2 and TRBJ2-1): EAGVAQSPRYKIIEKRQSVAFWCNPISGHATLYWYQQILGQGPKLLIQFQNNGVVDDSQLPKDRFSAERLKGVDSTLKIQPAKLEDSAVYLCASSPIRTGGFFGPGTRLTVL.